Presented here are 29 T cell receptor beta chains from one specimen sequenced in a study of OX40 agonist ivuxolimab in advanced cancers. Data came from immunoSEQ multiplex PCR; TCRdb stores just in-frame clones and leaves some out. Among 65,000 to 90,000 clones listed, roughly nine tenths were seen once. The sample consisted of CD4+ or CD8+ T cells sorted from blood, taken in a trial of the OX40 agonist ivuxolimab. These receptors were obtained from an adult with an advanced solid tumor such as melanoma, head and neck, liver or kidney cancer.

The chain has TRBV7-2 and TRBJ2-7; the match to TRBD1 covers 10 bases. Looked up from germline, CDR1 is SGHTA and CDR2 is FQGNSA. The CDR3 is made up of 16 amino acids. V shed 1 base and J 1 base; nucleotides not matched to a gene: 4. The CDR3 sequence is CASSLGPGQGSYEQYF. The CDR3 DNA sequence: TGTGCCAGCAGCTTAGGGCCGGGACAGGGGTCCTACGAGCAGTACTTC. The full variable domain, rest sourced from reference TRBV7-2 and TRBJ2-7, is GAGVSQSPSNKVTEKGKDVELRCDPISGHTALYWYRQSLGQGLEFLIYFQGNSAPDKSGLPSDRFSAERTGGSVSTLTIQRTQQEDSAVYLCASSLGPGQGSYEQYFGPGTRLTVT.

In this sample, this clone turned up once. The chain links TRBV11-3 to TRBJ2-7, with D perhaps matching TRBD2 (5 bases). This CDR3 is 14 amino acids long. The V gene's germline CDR1 is SGHNT and CDR2 YENEEA. With 6 bases removed from V and 4 bases from J, the gap between germline ends came to 16 bases. CDR3 bases: TGTGCCAGCAGTCCCCGGGAATTCGGGTACGAGCAGTACTTC. Encoded protein: CASSPREFGYEQYF.

This clone was observed once. This sequence joins TRBV6-5 and TRBJ1-5; D unresolved. Germline V lookup: CDR1 MNHEY, CDR2 SVGAGI. The CDR3 is 13 amino acids. V lost 6 bases and J lost 6, with 12 bases in between. Written as DNA, the CDR3 is TGTGCCAGCAGCCCTGGTGGGCGTCAGCCCCAGCATTTT. Its protein is CASSPGGRQPQHF.

In regard to this clone: This sample includes further DNA sequences coding for the same CDR3. This chain connects TRBV19 to TRBJ1-5; no clear D gene. V gave up 5 bases and J gave up 2 bases, with 7 bases separating them. Germline CDR1 and CDR2: LNHDA and SQIVND (reference sequence). This CDR3 spans 13 amino acids. CDR3 residues: CASSATRNQPQHF. As DNA, the CDR3 is TGTGCCAGTAGTGCTACCCGCAATCAGCCCCAGCATTTT.

The CDR3 reads CASSLDGTGNTIYF. The CDR3, as DNA: TGTGCCAGCAGCTTAGATGGGACTGGAAACACCATATATTTT. V usage is TRBV7-2 and J usage is TRBJ1-3, with D uncertain. Trimming pared 1 base from V and 2 bases from J, leaving 6 bases between. CDR1 and CDR2 (germline): SGHTA, FQGNSA. This CDR3 has 14 residues. The variable domain in full, with the rest retrieved from reference TRBV7-2 and TRBJ1-3, is GAGVSQSPSNKVTEKGKDVELRCDPISGHTALYWYRQSLGQGLEFLIYFQGNSAPDKSGLPSDRFSAERTGGSVSTLTIQRTQQEDSAVYLCASSLDGTGNTIYFGEGSWLTVV.

Comment on this clone: This sample includes further DNA sequences coding for the same CDR3. The rearrangement links TRBV29-1 to TRBJ1-2; TRBD1 agrees at 7 bases. The CDR3 runs 13 residues. CDR1 is SQVTM, CDR2 ANQGSEA, per germline. The V and J ends lost 3 bases and 8 bases, in that order; junction bases with no gene match: 9. CDR3 DNA sequence: TGCAGCGTTGAGGGGGAGGGGGCCGGGGGCTACACCTTC. Its translation is CSVEGEGAGGYTF. The full variable domain, rest sourced from reference TRBV29-1 and TRBJ1-2, is SAVISQKPSRDICQRGTSLTIQCQVDSQVTMMFWYRQQPGQSLTLIATANQGSEATYESGFVIDKFPISRPNLTFSTLTVSNMSPEDSSIYLCSVEGEGAGGYTFGSGTRLTVV.

The chain joins TRBV6-1 to TRBJ2-3; D uncertain. The germline V gene has CDR1 MNHNS and CDR2 SASEGT. Trimming pared 9 bases from V and 0 bases from J, leaving 7 bases between. This CDR3 comprises 12 residues. The CDR3 sequence: CASRTSTDTQYF. The CDR3 coding sequence is TGTGCCAGTAGAACTAGCACAGATACGCAGTATTTT.

The rearrangement uses TRBV4-3 and TRBJ2-7; the match to TRBD1 covers 10 bases. V lost 0 bases to trimming and J lost 5 bases; unmatched junction nucleotides: 4. This CDR3 is built from 15 residues. CDR1 is LGHNA and CDR2 is YSLEER in the germline V gene. The CDR3 is CASSQETGGGNEQYF. The CDR3 bases are TGCGCCAGCAGCCAAGAGACAGGGGGCGGGAACGAGCAGTACTTC.

The chain links TRBV21-1 to TRBJ2-7; no check of the table's D call, TRBD2, against the DNA was made. TRBV21-1 is designated a pseudogene. The CDR3 totals 16 residues. The CDR3 coding sequence is TGTGCCAGCAGCTTCCCTGGGACCGGGAGCCCCTACGAGCAGTACTTC. Amino acids: CASSFPGTGSPYEQYF.

The chain employs TRBV2 and TRBJ2-3, with D uncertain. The V gene's germline CDR1 is SNHLY and CDR2 FYNNEI. The CDR3 has 13 residues. The V and J ends lost 6 bases and 5 bases respectively, with 12 bases between them. The CDR3 protein is CASSLDNGDTQYF. The CDR3 bases are TGTGCCAGCAGCCTAGACAACGGAGATACGCAGTATTTT.

Here the CDR3 reads CASSRQDTQYF. The DNA for the CDR3 is TGTGCCAGCAGTAGACAAGATACGCAGTATTTT. This chain uses TRBV28 with TRBJ2-3; no firm D call. The CDR3 totals 11 residues. The ends were cut back, 5 bases at V and 5 bases at J, with 5 bases in the middle. From germline, CDR1 is MDHEN and CDR2 SYDVKM.

The genes are TRBV19 and TRBJ1-5; no firm D call. There are 14 residues in the CDR3. Deletions cut 0 bases from V and 7 bases from J, with 10 bases between. In germline, CDR1 is LNHDA, CDR2 SQIVND (reference sequence). The chain's CDR3 is CASSIDRYLQPQHF. DNA for the CDR3: TGTGCCAGTAGTATAGATAGGTATCTACAGCCCCAGCATTTT.

This rearrangement joins TRBV4-3 to TRBJ2-1; the D call may be TRBD1 or TRBD2 (8 bases each). The germline V and J ends were trimmed by 0 bases and 3 bases, with 30 bases remaining between them. The CDR3 contains 22 residues. Germline-derived CDR1 and CDR2 are LGHNA and YSLEER. CDR3 DNA: TGCGCCAGCAGCCAAGAGACAGGGGCTGGGGTAGCGGGACCTCCACTCTACAATGAGCAGTTCTTC. Protein product: CASSQETGAGVAGPPLYNEQFF.

The chain joins TRBV29-1 to TRBJ1-1, with no clear D. CDR1 is SQVTM and CDR2 is ANQGSEA in the germline V gene. CDR3 size: 12 residues. V lost 7 bases to trimming and J lost 1 base, with 10 bases between them. CDR3 amino acids: CSARWGNTEAFF. Written as DNA, the CDR3 is TGCAGCGCTCGGTGGGGGAACACTGAAGCTTTCTTT. Full variable domain (remainder filled in from reference TRBV29-1 and TRBJ1-1): SAVISQKPSRDICQRGTSLTIQCQVDSQVTMMFWYRQQPGQSLTLIATANQGSEATYESGFVIDKFPISRPNLTFSTLTVSNMSPEDSSIYLCSARWGNTEAFFGQGTRLTVV.

This clone was detected only once. CDR3 amino acids: CAIGSLGNTGELFF. The CDR3, as DNA: TGTGCCATCGGGTCTTTGGGCAACACCGGGGAGCTGTTTTTT. This chain links TRBV10-3 with TRBJ2-2; no reliable D call. The V and J ends lost 8 bases and 2 bases respectively, with 12 bases between them. The germline CDR1 and CDR2 sequences are ENHRY and SYGVKD. The CDR3 extends over 14 amino acids.

V and J are TRBV7-2 and TRBJ2-5, with a weak D call TRBD1 (8 bases). Looked up from germline, CDR1 is SGHTA and CDR2 is FQGNSA. V was clipped by 5 bases and J by 6 bases, with 25 bases between them. The length of the CDR3 is 17 residues. Written as DNA, the CDR3 is TGTGCCAGCAGCGAACAACAGGGGGGGAGGGCCGGACAGACCCAGTACTTC. Protein: CASSEQQGGRAGQTQYF.

Comment on this clone: The junction departs from germline at one end; a sequencing error may be responsible. The CDR3: CASSESATRSYKQYF. For the CDR3, the DNA is TGCGCCAGCAGCGAGAGTGCAACCCGCTCCTACAAGCAGTACTTC. The chain combines TRBV4-3 with TRBJ2-7; the D is unclear. This CDR3 has 15 residues. The germline V gene has CDR1 LGHNA and CDR2 YSLEER.

A single count supports this clone. The rearrangement joins TRBV9 to TRBJ1-4; TRBD1 might be the D (6 bases). The CDR3 is 17 amino acids. The V and J ends lost 4 bases and 0 bases respectively, with 16 bases between them. The germline CDR1 and CDR2 sequences are SGDLS and YYNGEE. The CDR3 loop is CASSSPTGIATNEKLFF. The CDR3 DNA sequence: TGTGCCAGCAGCTCGCCGACAGGAATCGCAACTAATGAAAAACTGTTTTTT.

This rearrangement joins TRBV11-3 to TRBJ1-1, with D maybe TRBD1 (5 bases). The CDR3 is 14 amino acids. Germline V gene lookup returns CDR1 SGHNT and CDR2 YENEEA. Trimming left V 4 bases short and J 4 bases short, with 13 bases between. Written as DNA, the CDR3 is TGTGCCAGCAGCTCCCCGGGGAGGGGCACTGAAGCTTTCTTT. This encodes CASSSPGRGTEAFF.

This clone was picked up one time. This chain uses TRBV2 with TRBJ2-5; D might be TRBD1 (5 bases). Germline CDR1 SNHLY, CDR2 FYNNEI. Trimming removed 6 bases at V and 4 bases at J, with 9 bases between. The CDR3 sequence is 12 residues long. Written as DNA, the CDR3 is TGTGCCAGCAGGGGGCTGGGAGAGACCCAGTACTTC. It translates to CASRGLGETQYF.

This chain links TRBV7-8 with TRBJ2-3; D is perhaps TRBD2 (7 bases). The V gene's germline CDR1 is SGHVS and CDR2 FQNEAQ. The CDR3 consists of 15 residues. Trimming pared 8 bases from V and 3 bases from J, leaving 18 bases between. The CDR3 sequence is CASRSRGAETDTQYF. CDR3 DNA sequence: TGTGCCAGCCGCTCACGGGGGGCCGAAACAGATACGCAGTATTTT.

The chain combines TRBV6-5 with TRBJ2-7; no clear D gene. V was shortened by 2 bases and J by 3 bases, with 5 bases between the two germline ends. The length of the CDR3 is 12 residues. The germline V gene has CDR1 MNHEY and CDR2 SVGAGI. As DNA, the CDR3 is TGTGCCAGCAGTTACGGCCGCTACGAGCAGTACTTC. Translation: CASSYGRYEQYF.

This clone showed up just once. The chain couples TRBV2 to TRBJ2-6, with 8 nucleotides matching TRBD1. Germline values: CDR1 SNHLY, CDR2 FYNNEI. The CDR3 spans 17 residues. V shed 4 bases, J shed 1 base, and the junction held 6 bases outside the gene matches. CDR3 sequence: CASSVSRTGSGANVLTF. The CDR3 nucleotides read TGTGCCAGCAGTGTAAGTCGGACAGGGTCTGGGGCCAACGTCCTGACTTTC.

The rearrangement joins TRBV29-1 to TRBJ1-2, with TRBD1 as a possible D gene (5 bases). Germline CDR1 SQVTM, CDR2 ANQGSEA. The CDR3 sequence is 12 residues long. V lost 3 bases and J 4 bases, leaving 9 bases between the germline ends. This CDR3 reads CSVDVGGYGYTF. In DNA, the CDR3 is TGCAGCGTTGATGTGGGGGGCTATGGCTACACCTTC.

V is TRBV28 and J is TRBJ2-3, with 10 bases aligning to TRBD1. The CDR3 sequence is 16 residues long. Germline assignment: CDR1 MDHEN and CDR2 SYDVKM. V lost 6 bases, J lost 2 bases, and 8 bases stayed unmatched. The CDR3 nucleotides read TGTGCCAGCAGAAAAAGGACAGGGGGGACCACAGATACGCAGTATTTT. Translated, it gives CASRKRTGGTTDTQYF.

This chain links TRBV28 with TRBJ1-1; possible D gene TRBD1, 5 bases. V lost 5 bases and J lost 1, with 11 bases in between. The CDR3 loop spans 14 amino acids. The germline V gene has CDR1 MDHEN and CDR2 SYDVKM. The DNA of the CDR3 is TGTGCCAGCAGTGCATTAACAGGGAACACTGAAGCTTTCTTT. Amino acid sequence: CASSALTGNTEAFF. Based on the CDR3 plus reference TRBV28 and TRBJ1-1, the full variable domain is DVKVTQSSRYLVKRTGEKVFLECVQDMDHENMFWYRQDPGLGLRLIYFSYDVKMKEKGDIPEGYSVSREKKERFSLILESASTNQTSMYLCASSALTGNTEAFFGQGTRLTVV.

V usage is TRBV7-9 and J usage is TRBJ2-1, with 10 bases matching TRBD2. Germline values: CDR1 SEHNR, CDR2 FQNEAQ (reference sequence). The V gene end was trimmed by 8 bases and the J gene end by 7 bases; junction bases not matched to a gene: 11. The CDR3 runs to 15 residues. CDR3: CASQKLASGGNEQFF. In DNA form, the CDR3 reads TGTGCCAGCCAAAAGCTGGCTAGCGGGGGTAATGAGCAGTTCTTC.

The V and J genes are TRBV7-9 and TRBJ2-3; D might be TRBD2 (6 bases). Germline loops: CDR1 SEHNR, CDR2 FQNEAQ (reference sequence). The CDR3 consists of 15 residues. V was trimmed by 5 bases and J by 5 bases, leaving 17 bases between them. CDR3 in DNA: TGTGCCAGCAGCCCGAAGACTAGATTGTTAGATACGCAGTATTTT. Encoded protein: CASSPKTRLLDTQYF.

As concerns this clone: The sample carries other DNA sequences with the same CDR3. The chain carries TRBV7-2 and TRBJ2-2; D is unresolved. The germline V gene encodes CDR1 SGHTA and CDR2 FQGNSA. The ends were cut back, 9 bases at V and 5 bases at J, with 10 bases in the middle. The CDR3 has 12 residues. CDR3 nucleotides: TGTGCCAGTTCGTTAGTTACCGGGGAGCTGTTTTTT. It yields the protein CASSLVTGELFF.